This entry lists 25 T cell receptor beta chains sequenced from one sample in a study of cytomegalovirus exposure and HLA in healthy donors. The method was immunoSEQ multiplex PCR; TCRdb's version includes in-frame clones alone and lacks a portion of them. The repertoire consists of some 78,000 clones, with 90% to 97% occurring once and the leading ten covering about 1.6%. The sequencing sample was made of PBMCs. These receptors were collected from a man aged 18 to 30 in good health and CMV-seropositive.

The chain links TRBV27 to TRBJ1-5, with a possible D match to TRBD1 (5 bases). Per germline, CDR1 MNHEY and CDR2 SMNVEV (reference sequence). With 0 bases removed from V and 5 bases from J, the gap between germline ends came to 11 bases. The CDR3 covers 15 residues. The CDR3 reads CASSLSRRADQPQHF. The CDR3 region has the DNA TGTGCCAGCAGTTTATCGCGCAGGGCAGATCAGCCCCAGCATTTT.

The chain combines TRBV5-1 with TRBJ2-7; 7 bases line up with TRBD2. Germline assignment: CDR1 SGHRS and CDR2 YFSETQ. The length of the CDR3 is 17 residues. Trimming removed 4 bases from V and 1 base from J; junction bases left unmatched: 14. This CDR3 reads CASSPRAFPSGSYEQYF. CDR3 in DNA: TGCGCCAGCAGCCCACGGGCGTTTCCTAGCGGTTCCTACGAGCAGTACTTC.

V is TRBV4-1 and J is TRBJ2-7; no clear D. This CDR3 region has 16 residues. V was pared by 1 base and J by 0 bases, with 13 bases between. The germline V gene encodes CDR1 MGHRA and CDR2 YSYEKL. CDR3 region: CASSQVSTSDSYEQYF. The CDR3 nucleotides are TGCGCCAGCAGCCAAGTGTCCACATCTGACTCCTACGAGCAGTACTTC.

The chain is built from TRBV4-1 and TRBJ2-7; 12 bases are a match to TRBD2. The CDR3 has 16 amino acids. CDR1 and CDR2 from the germline V gene are MGHRA and YSYEKL. The V and J ends lost 0 bases and 2 bases, in that order; junction bases with no gene match: 2. The CDR3 coding sequence is TGCGCCAGCAGCCAAGAACTAGCGGGAGGTACCTACGAGCAGTACTTC. Its protein product is CASSQELAGGTYEQYF.

The chain couples TRBV30 to TRBJ1-2, with D perhaps matching TRBD1 (6 bases). The V end was cut by 3 bases, the J end by 4 bases, with 15 bases between. This CDR3 is 14 amino acids long. Germline assignment: CDR1 GTSNPN and CDR2 SVGIG (reference sequence). Here the CDR3 DNA reads TGTGCCTGGAGGCCAGGCCTCAGGGGCTATGGCTACACCTTC. Protein product: CAWRPGLRGYGYTF.

The V and J genes are TRBV2 and TRBJ2-2, with 8 bases identical to TRBD1. The CDR3 contains 18 residues. The V gene end was trimmed by 6 bases and the J gene end by 1 base; junction bases not matched to a gene: 13. Germline assignment: CDR1 SNHLY and CDR2 FYNNEI. CDR3 DNA: TGTGCCAGCAGCCCCGAACAACATGGACAGGGGAACACCGGGGAGCTGTTTTTT. This sequence encodes CASSPEQHGQGNTGELFF.

The gene calls are TRBV25-1 and TRBJ1-1, with TRBD1 matching 9 bases. The length of the CDR3 is 15 residues. V lost 6 bases to trimming and J lost 4 bases; unmatched junction nucleotides: 9. CDR1 MGHDK and CDR2 SYGVNS come from the germline V gene. CDR3: CASSTGGKGITEAFF. Written as DNA, the CDR3 is TGTGCCAGCAGCACAGGGGGCAAGGGTATCACTGAAGCTTTCTTT.

The rearrangement joins TRBV5-1 to TRBJ2-1; TRBD1 matches 9 bases. The CDR3 has 17 amino acids. Losses at the gene ends were 3 bases for V and 7 bases for J; bases not matched to a gene: 14. CDR1 and CDR2 from the germline V gene are SGHRS and YFSETQ. The CDR3, as DNA: TGCGCCAGCAGCTGGAACACCGGGACAGGGACTTCGAATGAGCAGTTCTTC. This translates into CASSWNTGTGTSNEQFF.

The chain carries TRBV30 and TRBJ2-1; perhaps TRBD1 as D (5 bases). Trimming removed 0 bases from V and 6 bases from J, with 12 bases in between. The CDR3 length is 14 residues. Per germline, CDR1 GTSNPN and CDR2 SVGIG (reference sequence). This CDR3 is CAWSVTGGRNEQFF. Here the CDR3 DNA reads TGTGCCTGGAGTGTAACAGGTGGCCGCAATGAGCAGTTCTTC.

The chain combines TRBV19 with TRBJ2-2; the D is unclear. Trimming stripped 5 bases from V and 4 bases from J, with 8 bases between. This CDR3 is built from 13 residues. In germline, CDR1 is LNHDA, CDR2 SQIVND (reference sequence). The CDR3 DNA reads TGTGCCAGTAGTCGACTGTCCACCGGGGAGCTGTTTTTT. Amino acid sequence: CASSRLSTGELFF.

The CDR3, as DNA: TGCGCCAGCAGTCAACAGGGCACAGATACGCAGTATTTT. It specifies CASSQQGTDTQYF. The chain recombines TRBV23-1 with TRBJ2-3, with no clear D. TRBV23-1 is annotated as an ORF whose role is uncertain. The CDR3 consists of 13 residues. V was cut by 2 bases and J by 1 base, with 4 bases left in between.

The chain combines TRBV30 with TRBJ2-4, with 9 bases aligning to TRBD1. The CDR3 has 17 residues. The V and J ends lost 5 bases and 8 bases, in that order; junction bases with no gene match: 19. The germline gives CDR1 GTSNPN, CDR2 SVGIG (reference sequence). The CDR3 nucleotides are TGTGCCTGGGCCCTCCCCCTGCCGGGACAGGGAGTGGACATTCAGTACTTC. This codes for CAWALPLPGQGVDIQYF.

The chain couples TRBV10-3 to TRBJ2-3; a possible D gene is TRBD2 (6 bases). Germline V gene data show CDR1 as ENHRY and CDR2 as SYGVKD. CDR3 length equals 13 residues. The CDR3 protein is CASGRASTDTQYF. For the CDR3, the DNA is TGTGCTAGCGGCAGAGCTAGCACAGATACGCAGTATTTT.

The rearrangement joins TRBV7-3 to TRBJ2-2; perhaps TRBD1 as D (6 bases). CDR3 length equals 14 residues. The germline V gene has CDR1 SGHTA and CDR2 FQGTGA. Trimming stripped 5 bases from V and 4 bases from J, with 11 bases between. The CDR3 loop reads CASSMTGPTGELFF. CDR3 DNA sequence: TGTGCCAGCAGCATGACAGGCCCCACCGGGGAGCTGTTTTTT.

This clone was seen just once. The chain is built from TRBV7-9 and TRBJ2-7; D remains unclear. The germline gives CDR1 SEHNR, CDR2 FQNEAQ (reference sequence). V was trimmed by 5 bases and J by 5 bases, leaving 13 bases between them. This CDR3 contains 13 residues. CDR3 residues: CASSPPELNEQYF. DNA of the CDR3: TGTGCCAGCAGCCCCCCCGAACTAAACGAGCAGTACTTC. Looking up the rest from reference TRBV7-9 and TRBJ2-7 gives the full variable domain: DTGVSQNPRHKITKRGQNVTFRCDPISEHNRLYWYRQTLGQGPEFLTYFQNEAQLEKSRLLSDRFSAERPKGSFSTLEIQRTEQGDSAMYLCASSPPELNEQYFGPGTRLTVT.

V gene TRBV6-5 combines with J gene TRBJ1-1; D remains unclear. From germline, CDR1 is MNHEY and CDR2 SVGAGI. V was trimmed by 0 bases and J by 4 bases, leaving 9 bases between them. The CDR3 totals 14 residues. The CDR3 DNA is TGTGCCAGCAGTTACTCCCCCGGAGGCACTGAAGCTTTCTTT. Encoded protein: CASSYSPGGTEAFF.

The V gene is TRBV6-1, the J gene TRBJ2-7; 8 bases map to TRBD2. CDR1 is MNHNS and CDR2 is SASEGT in the germline V gene. J lost 3 bases, V lost 8 bases, and 6 bases had no gene match. The CDR3 is 13 residues long. The CDR3 region is CASPGLGDYEQYF. DNA for the CDR3: TGTGCCAGCCCGGGACTAGGAGACTACGAGCAGTACTTC.

This chain joins TRBV7-8 and TRBJ2-1, with D uncertain. From germline, CDR1 is SGHVS and CDR2 FQNEAQ. This CDR3 is built from 13 residues. V lost 5 bases, J lost 4 bases, and 9 bases lay in between. CDR3 in amino acids: CASSPDFYNEQFF. CDR3 nucleotide sequence: TGTGCCAGCAGCCCAGACTTTTACAATGAGCAGTTCTTC.

The chain recombines TRBV9 with TRBJ1-1; TRBD1 matches 10 bases. Trimming took 0 bases from V and 6 from J; bases not matched to a gene: 8. The V gene's germline CDR1 is SGDLS and CDR2 YYNGEE. The CDR3 sequence is 16 residues long. The CDR3 bases are TGTGCCAGCAGCGTAGCGGTGATGGACAGGGGGGCTGAAGCTTTCTTT. Its translation: CASSVAVMDRGAEAFF.

The rearrangement links TRBV6-1 to TRBJ2-1; possible D gene TRBD1, 6 bases. The CDR3 has 12 amino acids. In germline, CDR1 is MNHNS, CDR2 SASEGT. Trimming shortened V by 6 bases and J by 9 bases, and 12 bases separated the two germline ends. CDR3 region: CASSDYRAEQFF. CDR3 in DNA: TGTGCCAGCAGCGATTACAGGGCTGAGCAGTTCTTC.

The J gene is TRBJ2-2, the V gene TRBV5-1; 10 bases align to TRBD2. Germline-derived CDR1 and CDR2 are SGHRS and YFSETQ. V shed 2 bases, J shed 5 bases, and the junction held 9 bases outside the gene matches. The CDR3 sequence is 17 residues long. CDR3 in amino acids: CASSFPLAGVRTGELFF. For the CDR3, the DNA is TGCGCCAGCAGCTTTCCCCTAGCGGGAGTGAGGACCGGGGAGCTGTTTTTT.

This chain links TRBV5-1 with TRBJ2-3, with TRBD1 identical over 8 bases. Per the germline V gene, CDR1 is SGHRS and CDR2 is YFSETQ. J lost 1 base, V lost 4 bases, and 5 bases had no gene match. The CDR3 sequence is 15 residues long. CDR3: CASSITGQGTDTQYF. CDR3 sequence (DNA): TGCGCCAGCAGCATTACGGGACAGGGCACAGATACGCAGTATTTT. Supplemented by reference TRBV5-1 and TRBJ2-3, the full variable domain reads KAGVTQTPRYLIKTRGQQVTLSCSPISGHRSVSWYQQTPGQGLQFLFEYFSETQRNKGNFPGRFSGRQFSNSRSEMNVSTLELGDSALYLCASSITGQGTDTQYFGPGTRLTVL.

The rearrangement uses TRBV7-6 and TRBJ2-3; TRBD1 is a possible D gene (6 bases). This CDR3 region has 14 residues. From germline, CDR1 is SGHVS and CDR2 FNYEAQ. The germline V and J ends were trimmed by 3 bases and 6 bases, with 13 bases remaining between them. The CDR3 DNA reads as TGTGCCAGCAGCTTTGGTGGGGGCCGGGATACGCAGTATTTT. The encoded protein is CASSFGGGRDTQYF. Variable domain in full (rest from reference TRBV7-6 and TRBJ2-3): GAGVSQSPRYKVTKRGQDVALRCDPISGHVSLYWYRQALGQGPEFLTYFNYEAQQDKSGLPNDRFSAERPEGSISTLTIQRTEQRDSAMYRCASSFGGGRDTQYFGPGTRLTVL.

This rearrangement joins TRBV13 to TRBJ2-7, with D uncertain. Deletions cut 2 bases from V and 4 bases from J, with 18 bases between. This CDR3 region has 16 residues. CDR1 is PRHDT, CDR2 FYEKMQ, per germline (reference sequence). The CDR3 sequence is CASSLTRGGAPYEQYF. The CDR3 region has the DNA TGTGCCAGCAGCTTAACCCGAGGTGGCGCGCCTTACGAGCAGTACTTC.

This clone was counted once. The chain is built from TRBV6-6 and TRBJ2-7; the match to TRBD2 covers 12 bases. CDR3 length: 16 amino acids. Germline assignment: CDR1 MNHNY and CDR2 SVGAGI (reference sequence). Trimming cost V 3 bases and J 2 bases; bases outside gene matches: 5. The CDR3 DNA reads TGTGCCAGCAGTTATTCCGGACTAGCGGGGCCCTACGAGCAGTACTTC. Its translation is CASSYSGLAGPYEQYF.